This entry features one TCR beta chain sequence. Its antigen is unidentified. The data were taken from a study of radiotherapy plus CTLA-4 blockade in lung cancer. Background on the study: Of all patients, about 17% responded objectively and about 30% showed disease control.

CDR1 is SGHRS, CDR2 YFSETQ, per germline. The V end was cut by 0 bases, the J end by 0 bases, with 5 bases between. The CDR3 sequence is 14 residues long. The study treated chemo-refractory metastatic non-small-cell lung cancer patients with focal radiation plus ipilimumab CTLA-4 blockade. Findings and limits, study-wide: In blood, after radiotherapy plus ipilimumab, tumor-derived TCR clones expanded. With interferon-beta, early dynamics of blood T cell clones were reported to best predict response.

TCRdb keeps only in-frame clones here, not all; method: immunoSEQ multiplex PCR. The table lists about 31,000 clones, roughly 71% of them singletons. V usage is TRBV5-1 and J usage is TRBJ2-3; no definite D call. The sample consisted of peripheral blood, taken from a patient treated with radiotherapy plus ipilimumab. The receptor was derived from a human donor with non-small cell lung cancer whose response to radiotherapy plus ipilimumab could not be evaluated. CDR3 in amino acids: CASSLEQSTDTQYF. In DNA, the CDR3 is TGCGCCAGCAGCTTGGAACAGAGCACAGATACGCAGTATTTT.